These 8 T cell receptor beta chains were all obtained from the same sample, sequenced in a study of circulating and synovial CD4+ cells in juvenile arthritis. Sequencing used immunoSEQ multiplex PCR; TCRdb keeps in-frame clones, though not all of them. The table records over 30,000 clones, around 96% of them present only once. The sequencing sample was made of CD4+ T cells from blood. These receptor sequences come from a human donor with juvenile idiopathic arthritis.

The V call is TRBV5-1, the J call TRBJ1-2, with unresolved D. The CDR3 is 15 amino acids. The germline V gene has CDR1 SGHRS and CDR2 YFSETQ. Trimming removed 4 bases from V and 4 bases from J, with 17 bases in between. The CDR3 coding sequence is TGCGCCAGCAGCGCCGAATTAGGGAGAGGCTATGGCTACACCTTC. Translation gives CASSAELGRGYGYTF.

The chain carries TRBV4-1 and TRBJ2-3; 9 bases fit TRBD2. V trimming: 4 bases; J trimming: 3 bases; junction bases outside the gene matches: 14. CDR3 size: 18 residues. From germline, CDR1 is MGHRA and CDR2 YSYEKL. The CDR3 loop reads CASSRRSGGGGVTDTQYF. CDR3 sequence (DNA): TGCGCCAGCAGCCGACGATCAGGAGGCGGGGGGGTTACAGATACGCAGTATTTT.

This chain connects TRBV10-3 to TRBJ1-2, with a weak D call TRBD1 (6 bases). Germline-derived CDR1 and CDR2 are ENHRY and SYGVKD. V dropped 5 bases and J dropped 8 bases, with 15 bases sitting between them. The CDR3 is 13 amino acids. Here the CDR3 DNA reads TGTGCCATCAGTTCGACAGGCAGCTCGGGCTACACCTTC. Translating gives CAISSTGSSGYTF.

Points on this clone: Its ends do not fully match the called genes, so a read error is possible. CDR3 DNA: TGTGCCAGCAGTTTAACCGCTCGCGGCGGTTACGCCTTC. This codes for CASSLTARGGYAF. The chain is built from TRBV28 and TRBJ1-2; D remains ambiguous. Germline loops: CDR1 MDHEN, CDR2 SYDVKM. The CDR3 covers 13 residues.

The rearrangement links TRBV5-1 to TRBJ2-7; 8 bases fit TRBD2. J gave up 2 bases and V 0 bases, and 1 base lay outside the gene matches. The CDR3 sequence is 14 residues long. Per germline, CDR1 SGHRS and CDR2 YFSETQ. This CDR3 reads CASSLAGLAYEQYF. CDR3 coding DNA: TGCGCCAGCAGCTTGGCGGGACTAGCCTACGAGCAGTACTTC.

The chain joins TRBV27 to TRBJ1-1; D may be TRBD1 (6 bases). The CDR3 is 14 amino acids. With 3 bases removed from V and 2 bases from J, the gap between germline ends came to 10 bases. Per germline, CDR1 MNHEY and CDR2 SMNVEV (reference sequence). In DNA, the CDR3 is TGTGCCAGCAGTTTCGGCAGGGGAAACACTGAAGCTTTCTTT. Protein sequence: CASSFGRGNTEAFF.

A few counts support this clone. The rearrangement joins TRBV18 to TRBJ2-4; 10 nucleotides line up with TRBD1. V was pared by 3 bases and J by 6 bases, with 8 bases of the junction left unmatched. The germline V gene encodes CDR1 KGHSH and CDR2 LQKENI. This CDR3 region has 16 residues. DNA of the CDR3: TGTGCCAGCTCACCGGGACAGGGGCTCTTAGGAAACATTCAGTACTTC. It codes for CASSPGQGLLGNIQYF.

V is TRBV10-3 and J is TRBJ2-2; D remains unclear. The CDR3 is 14 residues long. The germline V and J ends were trimmed by 1 base and 4 bases, with 7 bases remaining between them. Germline lookup yields CDR1 ENHRY and CDR2 SYGVKD. This chain's CDR3 is CAISEWSPTGELFF. The CDR3 coding sequence is TGTGCCATCAGTGAGTGGAGCCCCACCGGGGAGCTGTTTTTT.